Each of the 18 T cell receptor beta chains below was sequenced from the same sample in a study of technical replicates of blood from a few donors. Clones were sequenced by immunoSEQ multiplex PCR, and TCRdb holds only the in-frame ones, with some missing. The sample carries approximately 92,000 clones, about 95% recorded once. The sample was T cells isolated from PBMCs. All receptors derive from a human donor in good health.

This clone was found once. DNA for the CDR3: TGCGCCAGCAGCAACCGGGATCAAGAGACCCAGTACTTC. Translating gives CASSNRDQETQYF. The rearrangement links TRBV5-1 to TRBJ2-5; D might be TRBD2 (5 bases). Germline V CDR1 and CDR2: SGHRS, YFSETQ. V dropped 4 bases and J dropped 2 bases, with 9 bases sitting between them. The CDR3 covers 13 residues.

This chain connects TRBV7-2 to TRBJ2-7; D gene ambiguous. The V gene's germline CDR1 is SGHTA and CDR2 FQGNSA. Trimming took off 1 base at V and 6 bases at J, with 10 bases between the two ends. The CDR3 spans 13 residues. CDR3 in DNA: TGTGCCAGCAGCTTAGGTATGTGGAGCGAGCAGTACTTC. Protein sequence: CASSLGMWSEQYF.

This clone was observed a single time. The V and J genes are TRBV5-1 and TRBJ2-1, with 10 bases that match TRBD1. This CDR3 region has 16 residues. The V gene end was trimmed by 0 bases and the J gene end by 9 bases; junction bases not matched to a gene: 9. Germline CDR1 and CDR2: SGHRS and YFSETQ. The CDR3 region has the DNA TGCGCCAGCAGCTTGGGGGACAGGGGTGTAGGCGGTGAGCAGTTCTTC. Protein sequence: CASSLGDRGVGGEQFF. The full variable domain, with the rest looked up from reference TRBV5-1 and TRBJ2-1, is KAGVTQTPRYLIKTRGQQVTLSCSPISGHRSVSWYQQTPGQGLQFLFEYFSETQRNKGNFPGRFSGRQFSNSRSEMNVSTLELGDSALYLCASSLGDRGVGGEQFFGPGTRLTVL.

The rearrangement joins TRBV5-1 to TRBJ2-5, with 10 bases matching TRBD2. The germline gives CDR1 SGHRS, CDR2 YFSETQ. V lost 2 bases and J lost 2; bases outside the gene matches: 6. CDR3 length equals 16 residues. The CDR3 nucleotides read TGCGCCAGCAGCTTACCTAGCGGGAGTTTACAAGAGACCCAGTACTTC. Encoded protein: CASSLPSGSLQETQYF.

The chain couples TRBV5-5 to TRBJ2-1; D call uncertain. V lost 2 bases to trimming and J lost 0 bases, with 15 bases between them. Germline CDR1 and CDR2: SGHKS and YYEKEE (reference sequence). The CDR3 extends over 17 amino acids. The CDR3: CASSFRGSLSSYNEQFF. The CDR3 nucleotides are TGTGCCAGCAGCTTCCGAGGCTCACTTAGCTCCTACAATGAGCAGTTCTTC.

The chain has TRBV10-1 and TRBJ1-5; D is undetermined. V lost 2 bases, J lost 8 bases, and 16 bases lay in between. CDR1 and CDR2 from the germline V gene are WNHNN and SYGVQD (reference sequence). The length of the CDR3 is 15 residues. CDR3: CASSERVARKKPQHF. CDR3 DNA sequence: TGCGCCAGCAGTGAGCGAGTCGCGAGGAAAAAGCCCCAGCATTTT.

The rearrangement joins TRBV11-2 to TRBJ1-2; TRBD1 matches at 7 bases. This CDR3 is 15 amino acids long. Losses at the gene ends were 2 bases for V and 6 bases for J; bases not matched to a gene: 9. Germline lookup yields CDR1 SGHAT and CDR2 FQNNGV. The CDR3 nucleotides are TGTGCCAGCAGCTTATTTCACGGACAGGCCGATGGCTACACCTTC. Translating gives CASSLFHGQADGYTF.

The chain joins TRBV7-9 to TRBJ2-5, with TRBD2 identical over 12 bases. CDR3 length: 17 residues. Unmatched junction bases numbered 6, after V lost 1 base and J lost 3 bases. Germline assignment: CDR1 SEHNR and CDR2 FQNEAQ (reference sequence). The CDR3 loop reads CASSLGRTSGAEETQYF. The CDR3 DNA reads TGTGCCAGCAGCTTAGGCAGGACTAGCGGGGCGGAAGAGACCCAGTACTTC.

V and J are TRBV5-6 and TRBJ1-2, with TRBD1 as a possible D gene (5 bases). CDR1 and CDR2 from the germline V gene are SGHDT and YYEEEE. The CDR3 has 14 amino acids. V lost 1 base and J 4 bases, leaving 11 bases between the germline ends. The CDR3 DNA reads TGTGCCAGCAGCTTGCTACAGGCTTTCTATGGCTACACCTTC. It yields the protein CASSLLQAFYGYTF.

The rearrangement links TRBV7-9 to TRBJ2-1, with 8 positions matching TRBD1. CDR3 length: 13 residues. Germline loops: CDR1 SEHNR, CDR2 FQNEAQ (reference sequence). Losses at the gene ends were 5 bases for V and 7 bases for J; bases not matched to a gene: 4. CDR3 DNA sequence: TGTGCCAGCAGCCCGACAGGGGAAAATGAGCAGTTCTTC. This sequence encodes CASSPTGENEQFF.

CDR3 sequence: CASSPSATSESFYNEQFF. The DNA for the CDR3 is TGCGCCAGCAGCCCCTCGGCGACTAGCGAGAGCTTCTACAATGAGCAGTTCTTC. The genes are TRBV5-1 and TRBJ2-1; 8 nucleotides align to TRBD2. After removal of 4 bases from V and 3 bases from J, the junction contained 15 bases not matched to a gene. The CDR3 extends over 18 amino acids. CDR1 and CDR2 from the germline V gene are SGHRS and YFSETQ. Full variable domain (rest looked up from reference TRBV5-1 and TRBJ2-1): KAGVTQTPRYLIKTRGQQVTLSCSPISGHRSVSWYQQTPGQGLQFLFEYFSETQRNKGNFPGRFSGRQFSNSRSEMNVSTLELGDSALYLCASSPSATSESFYNEQFFGPGTRLTVL.

CDR3 in DNA: TGTGCCAGCAGTGCTAGGACAGGGAAGGTCTACGAGCAGTACTTC. Protein sequence: CASSARTGKVYEQYF. J is TRBJ2-7 and V is TRBV7-9; TRBD1 aligns across 8 bases. CDR3 length: 15 residues. Per the germline V gene, CDR1 is SEHNR and CDR2 is FQNEAQ (reference sequence). Trimming took 6 bases from V and 3 from J; bases not matched to a gene: 10.

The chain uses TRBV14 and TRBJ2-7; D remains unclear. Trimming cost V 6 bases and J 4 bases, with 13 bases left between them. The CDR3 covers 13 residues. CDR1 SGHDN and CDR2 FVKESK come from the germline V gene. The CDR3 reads CASRPGNHYEQYF. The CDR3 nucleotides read TGTGCCAGCAGGCCCGGTAATCATTACGAGCAGTACTTC.

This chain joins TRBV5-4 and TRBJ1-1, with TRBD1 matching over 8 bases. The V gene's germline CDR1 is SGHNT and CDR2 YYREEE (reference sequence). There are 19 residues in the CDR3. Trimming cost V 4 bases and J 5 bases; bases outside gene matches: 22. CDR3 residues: CASSAGPGVAGGGPTEAFF. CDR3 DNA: TGTGCCAGCAGCGCCGGGCCGGGGGTCGCAGGGGGCGGGCCGACTGAAGCTTTCTTT. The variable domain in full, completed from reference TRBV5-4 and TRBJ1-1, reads ETGVTQSPTHLIKTRGQQVTLRCSSQSGHNTVSWYQQALGQGPQFIFQYYREEENGRGNFPPRFSGLQFPNYSSELNVNALELDDSALYLCASSAGPGVAGGGPTEAFFGQGTRLTVV.

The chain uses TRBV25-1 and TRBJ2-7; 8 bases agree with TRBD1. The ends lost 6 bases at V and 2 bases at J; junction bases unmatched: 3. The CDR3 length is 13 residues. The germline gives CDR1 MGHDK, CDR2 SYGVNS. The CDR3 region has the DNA TGTGCCAGCAGACAGGGGGATCCCTACGAGCAGTACTTC. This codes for CASRQGDPYEQYF.

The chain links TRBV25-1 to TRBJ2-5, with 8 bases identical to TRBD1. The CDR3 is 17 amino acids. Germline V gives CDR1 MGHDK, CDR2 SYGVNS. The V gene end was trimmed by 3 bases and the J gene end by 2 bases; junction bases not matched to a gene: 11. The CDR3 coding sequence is TGTGCCAGCAGTGATCCCCACCGGGACAGGCAACAAGAGACCCAGTACTTC. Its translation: CASSDPHRDRQQETQYF.

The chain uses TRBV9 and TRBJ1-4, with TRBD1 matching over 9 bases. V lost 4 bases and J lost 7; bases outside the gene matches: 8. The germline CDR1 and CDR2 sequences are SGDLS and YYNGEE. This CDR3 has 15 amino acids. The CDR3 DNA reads TGTGCCAGCAGCCTAGGGACAGGGAAGGGTGAAAAACTGTTTTTT. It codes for CASSLGTGKGEKLFF. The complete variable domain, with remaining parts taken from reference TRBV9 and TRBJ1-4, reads DSGVTQTPKHLITATGQRVTLRCSPRSGDLSVYWYQQSLDQGLQFLIQYYNGEERAKGNILERFSAQQFPDLHSELNLSSLELGDSALYFCASSLGTGKGEKLFFGSGTQLSVL.

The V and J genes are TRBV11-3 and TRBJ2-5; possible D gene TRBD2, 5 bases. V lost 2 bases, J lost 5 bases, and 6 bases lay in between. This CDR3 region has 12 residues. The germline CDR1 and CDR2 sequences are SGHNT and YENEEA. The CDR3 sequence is CASSLSGETQYF. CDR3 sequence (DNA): TGTGCCAGCAGCTTATCGGGGGAGACCCAGTACTTC.